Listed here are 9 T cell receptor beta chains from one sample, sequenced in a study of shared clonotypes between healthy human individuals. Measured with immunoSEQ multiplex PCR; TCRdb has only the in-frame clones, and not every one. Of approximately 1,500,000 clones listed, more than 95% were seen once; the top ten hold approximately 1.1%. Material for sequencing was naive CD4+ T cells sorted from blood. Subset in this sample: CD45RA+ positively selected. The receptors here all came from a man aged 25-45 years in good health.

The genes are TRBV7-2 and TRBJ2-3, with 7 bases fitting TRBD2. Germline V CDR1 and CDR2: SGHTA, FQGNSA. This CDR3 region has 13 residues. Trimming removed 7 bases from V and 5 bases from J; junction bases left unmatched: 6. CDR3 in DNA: TGTGCCAGCACCCTACTAGCGCAAGATACGCAGTATTTT. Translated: CASTLLAQDTQYF. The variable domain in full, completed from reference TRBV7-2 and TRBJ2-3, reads GAGVSQSPSNKVTEKGKDVELRCDPISGHTALYWYRQSLGQGLEFLIYFQGNSAPDKSGLPSDRFSAERTGGSVSTLTIQRTQQEDSAVYLCASTLLAQDTQYFGPGTRLTVL.

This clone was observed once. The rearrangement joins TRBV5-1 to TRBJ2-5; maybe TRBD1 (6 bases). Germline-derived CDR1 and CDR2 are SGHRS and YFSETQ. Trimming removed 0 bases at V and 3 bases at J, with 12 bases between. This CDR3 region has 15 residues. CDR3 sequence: CASSLAVDRKETQYF. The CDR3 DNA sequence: TGCGCCAGCAGCTTGGCGGTGGACAGAAAAGAGACCCAGTACTTC. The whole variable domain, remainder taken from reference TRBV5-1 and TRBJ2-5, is KAGVTQTPRYLIKTRGQQVTLSCSPISGHRSVSWYQQTPGQGLQFLFEYFSETQRNKGNFPGRFSGRQFSNSRSEMNVSTLELGDSALYLCASSLAVDRKETQYFGPGTRLLVL.

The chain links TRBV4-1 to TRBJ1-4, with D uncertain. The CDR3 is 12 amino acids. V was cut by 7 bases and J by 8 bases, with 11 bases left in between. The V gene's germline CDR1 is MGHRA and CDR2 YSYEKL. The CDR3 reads CASNRKGEKLFF. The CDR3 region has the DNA TGCGCCAGCAACAGAAAGGGCGAAAAACTGTTTTTT.

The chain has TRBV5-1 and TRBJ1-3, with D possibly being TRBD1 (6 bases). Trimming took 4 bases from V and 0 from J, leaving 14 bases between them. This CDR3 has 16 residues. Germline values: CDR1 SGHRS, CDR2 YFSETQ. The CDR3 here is CASSTSPTGSGNTIYF. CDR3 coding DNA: TGCGCCAGCAGCACCTCCCCGACAGGCTCTGGAAACACCATATATTTT.

CDR3 sequence (DNA): TGTGCCAGCAGCCCGCGACAGGGGGTGGGCACTGAAGCTTTCTTT. Amino acids: CASSPRQGVGTEAFF. The chain links TRBV7-2 to TRBJ1-1; 9 bases fit TRBD1. The CDR3 extends over 15 amino acids. The ends lost 5 bases at V and 4 bases at J; junction bases unmatched: 8. Germline V gene lookup returns CDR1 SGHTA and CDR2 FQGNSA.

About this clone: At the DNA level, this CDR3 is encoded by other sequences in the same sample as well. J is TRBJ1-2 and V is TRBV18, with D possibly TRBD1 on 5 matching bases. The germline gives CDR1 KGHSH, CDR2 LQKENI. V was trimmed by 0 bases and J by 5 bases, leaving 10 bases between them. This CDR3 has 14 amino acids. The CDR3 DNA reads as TGTGCCAGCTCACCACCTCAGGGCGATTATGGCTACACCTTC. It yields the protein CASSPPQGDYGYTF.

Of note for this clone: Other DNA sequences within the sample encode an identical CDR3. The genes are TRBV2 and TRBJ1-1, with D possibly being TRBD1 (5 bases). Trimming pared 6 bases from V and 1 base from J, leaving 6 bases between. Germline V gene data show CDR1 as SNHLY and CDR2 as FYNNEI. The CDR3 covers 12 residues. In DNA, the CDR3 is TGTGCCAGCAGGAGGGGGAACACTGAAGCTTTCTTT. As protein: CASRRGNTEAFF.

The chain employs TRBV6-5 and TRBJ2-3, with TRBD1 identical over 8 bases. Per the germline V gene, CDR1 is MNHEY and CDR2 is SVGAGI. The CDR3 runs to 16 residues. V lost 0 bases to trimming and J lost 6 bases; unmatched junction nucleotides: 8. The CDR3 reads CASSYSGTGTSDTQYF. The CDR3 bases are TGTGCCAGCAGTTACTCCGGGACAGGCACGTCTGATACGCAGTATTTT.

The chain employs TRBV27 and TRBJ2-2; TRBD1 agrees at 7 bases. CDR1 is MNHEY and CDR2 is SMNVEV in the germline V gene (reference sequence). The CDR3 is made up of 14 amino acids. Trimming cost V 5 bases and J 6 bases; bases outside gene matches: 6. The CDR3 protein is CASSRRQGSGELFF. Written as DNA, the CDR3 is TGTGCCAGCAGTCGACGACAGGGCTCCGGGGAGCTGTTTTTT.